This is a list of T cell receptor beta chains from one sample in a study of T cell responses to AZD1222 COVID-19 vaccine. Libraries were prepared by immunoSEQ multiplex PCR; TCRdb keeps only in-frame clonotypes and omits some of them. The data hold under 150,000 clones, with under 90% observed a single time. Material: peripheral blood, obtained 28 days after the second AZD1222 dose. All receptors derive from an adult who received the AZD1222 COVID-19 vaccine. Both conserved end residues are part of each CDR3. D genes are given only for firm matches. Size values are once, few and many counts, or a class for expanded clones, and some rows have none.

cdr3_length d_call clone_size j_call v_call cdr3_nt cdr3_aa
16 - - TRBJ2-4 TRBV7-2 TGTGCCAGCAGCCCCGGTGAGATTCTAGCCAAAAACATTCAGTACTTC CASSPGEILAKNIQYF
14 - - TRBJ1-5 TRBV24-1 TGTGCCACCAGTGATAGCGGGTTTGATCAGCCCCAGCATTTT CATSDSGFDQPQHF
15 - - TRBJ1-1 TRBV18 TGTGCCAGCTCACCACAGGGAGCTATGAACACTGAAGCTTTCTTT CASSPQGAMNTEAFF
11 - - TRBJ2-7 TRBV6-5 TGTGCCAGCAGCCATACCTACGAGCAGTACTTC CASSHTYEQYF
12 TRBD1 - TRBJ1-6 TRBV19 TGTGCCAGCCGGGACAGCCTACTGCCCCTCCACTTT CASRDSLLPLHF
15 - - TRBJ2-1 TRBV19 TGTGCCAGTAGCGGGGAGAGGGGGATTTACAATGAGCAGTTCTTC CASSGERGIYNEQFF
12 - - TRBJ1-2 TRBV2 TGTGCCAGCCTCAAGTATGACTATGGCTACACCTTC CASLKYDYGYTF
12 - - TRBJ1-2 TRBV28 TGTGCCAGCAGTCCCGCAGGGAAAGGCTACACCTTC CASSPAGKGYTF
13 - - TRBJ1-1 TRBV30 TGTGCCTGGACCGCATTACCTACAGGGGAAGCTTTCTTT CAWTALPTGEAFF
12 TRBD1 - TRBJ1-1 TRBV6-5 TGTGCCAGTCGACAGGGAGTTACTGAAGCTTTCTTT CASRQGVTEAFF
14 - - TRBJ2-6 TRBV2 TGTGCCAGCAGTGTATTCCCCGGGGCCAACGTCCTGACTTTC CASSVFPGANVLTF
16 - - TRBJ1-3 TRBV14 TGTGCCAGCAGCAACGGCGTTCCAGCCTCTGGAAACACCATATATTTT CASSNGVPASGNTIYF
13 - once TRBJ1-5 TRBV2 TGTGCCAGCAGTGAGGAAGTTAACGATCCCCAGCATTTT CASSEEVNDPQHF
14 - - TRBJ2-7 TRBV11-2 TGTGCCAGCAGCTCGCCTTCCATGTCCTACGAGCAGTACTTC CASSSPSMSYEQYF
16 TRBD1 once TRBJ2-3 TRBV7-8 TGTGCCAGCAGCAAAGGTCATACAGGGGTGGCAGATACGCAGTATTTT CASSKGHTGVADTQYF
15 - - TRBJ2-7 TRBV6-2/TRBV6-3 TGTGCCAGCAGTTACCCCGGGACACTAACCTACGAGCAGTACTTC CASSYPGTLTYEQYF
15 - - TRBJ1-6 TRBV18 TGTGCCAGCTCACCAAAGACCGGGGAGGATTCACCCCTCCACTTT CASSPKTGEDSPLHF
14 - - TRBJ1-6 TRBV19 TGTGCCAGTAGTATAGCAGGGTTCGGCTCACCCCTCCACTTT CASSIAGFGSPLHF
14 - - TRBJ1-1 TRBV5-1 TGCGCCAGCAGCCCTTTAGGGGGGGACACTGAAGCTTTCTTT CASSPLGGDTEAFF
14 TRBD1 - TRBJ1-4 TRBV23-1 TGCGCCAGCACAAGGGACAGGTTGAATGAAAAACTGTTTTTT CASTRDRLNEKLFF
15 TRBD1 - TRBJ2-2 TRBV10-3 TGTGCCATCAGTGGAAACAGGGGCAACACCGGGGAGCTGTTTTTT CAISGNRGNTGELFF
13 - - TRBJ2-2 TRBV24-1 TGTGCCACCAGAAACAGCTTCACCGGGGAGCTGTTTTTT CATRNSFTGELFF
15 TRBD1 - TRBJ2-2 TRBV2 TGTGCCAGCAGTGGACAGGGGGCGGCTCCCGGGGAGCTGTTTTTT CASSGQGAAPGELFF
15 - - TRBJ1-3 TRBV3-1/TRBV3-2 TGTGCCAGCAGCCATCGGGGGCACGATGGAAACACCATATATTTT CASSHRGHDGNTIYF
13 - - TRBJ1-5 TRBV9 TGTGCCAGCAGCGTGAGCGGGGATCAGCCCCAGCATTTT CASSVSGDQPQHF
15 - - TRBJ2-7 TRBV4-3 TGCGCCAGCAGCCAAGGGGGGCAGTCTGTTTACGAGCAGTACTTC CASSQGGQSVYEQYF
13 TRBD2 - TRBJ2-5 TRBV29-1 TGCAGCGTTACTAGCGGGGCTGGGAAGACCCAGTACTTC CSVTSGAGKTQYF
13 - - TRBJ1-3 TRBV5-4 TGTGCCAGCAGCCAAGGACGGGGAAACACCATATATTTT CASSQGRGNTIYF
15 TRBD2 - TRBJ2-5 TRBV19 TGTGCCAGTAGCAAAGTTGGGGGGGGAGAAGAGACCCAGTACTTC CASSKVGGGEETQYF
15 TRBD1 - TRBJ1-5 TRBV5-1 TGCGCCAGCAGGCAGGGACAGCTTAGCAATCAGCCCCAGCATTTT CASRQGQLSNQPQHF
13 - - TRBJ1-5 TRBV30 TGTGCCTTCCAGGGGCAGAGCAATCAGCCCCAGCATTTT CAFQGQSNQPQHF
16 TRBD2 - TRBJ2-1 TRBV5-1 TGCGCCAGCAGCTTGGCTAAGCGGGGAAGGGGTTGGGAGCAGTTCTTC CASSLAKRGRGWEQFF
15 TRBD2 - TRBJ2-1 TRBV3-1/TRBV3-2 TGTGCCAGCAGCCAACGGGGAGGGAAGAACAATGAGCAGTTCTTC CASSQRGGKNNEQFF
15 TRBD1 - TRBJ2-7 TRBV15 TGTGCCACCAGCAGATCGGGGACAGGGGGCTACGAGCAGTACTTC CATSRSGTGGYEQYF
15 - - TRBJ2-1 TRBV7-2 TGTGCCAGCAGCCCCAGGGCGGGGACCCACAATGAGCAGTTCTTC CASSPRAGTHNEQFF
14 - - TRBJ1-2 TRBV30 TGTGCCTGCGCAGATGGTTGGGGCGAACATGGCTACACCTTC CACADGWGEHGYTF
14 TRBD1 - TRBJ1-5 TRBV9 TGTGCCAGCAGCCCTGGGACAGGGTATCAGCCCCAGCATTTT CASSPGTGYQPQHF
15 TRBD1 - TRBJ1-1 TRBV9 TGTGCCAGCAGCGTAACCGGGACAGGGGGGACTGAAGCTTTCTTT CASSVTGTGGTEAFF
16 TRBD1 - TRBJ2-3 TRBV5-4 TGTGCCAGCAGCTTCCGCCGGGACAGGAAAACAGATACGCAGTATTTT CASSFRRDRKTDTQYF
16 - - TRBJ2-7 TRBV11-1 TGTGCCAGCAGCTTACTCGAGGGGAGAAGCTCCTACGAGCAGTACTTC CASSLLEGRSSYEQYF
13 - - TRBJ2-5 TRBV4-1 TGCGCCAGCAGCCAAGATCCTATCGCGACCCAGTACTTC CASSQDPIATQYF
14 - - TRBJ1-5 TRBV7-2 TGTGCCAGCAGCAGAGGGGGGGGCAATCAGCCCCAGCATTTT CASSRGGGNQPQHF
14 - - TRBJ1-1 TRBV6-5 TGTGCCAGCAGTTACTCACCAGGGATCACTGAAGCTTTCTTT CASSYSPGITEAFF
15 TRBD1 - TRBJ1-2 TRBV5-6 TGTGCCAGCAGCTTGGGGACAGGGGGTTTCTATGGCTACACCTTC CASSLGTGGFYGYTF
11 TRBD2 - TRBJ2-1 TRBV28 TGTGCCACCCTGAGCGGGGATGAGCAGTTCTTC CATLSGDEQFF
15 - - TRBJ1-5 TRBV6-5 TGTGCCAGCACCAGTGGGGAAATGGGCAATCAGCCCCAGCATTTT CASTSGEMGNQPQHF
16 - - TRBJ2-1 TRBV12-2 TGTGCAAGTCGCCCCCTAAGCGGGAGATCCTACAATGAGCAGTTCTTC CASRPLSGRSYNEQFF
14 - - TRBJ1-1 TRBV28 TGTGCCAGCAGTTTTTATGGGGGCTCCACTGAAGCTTTCTTT CASSFYGGSTEAFF
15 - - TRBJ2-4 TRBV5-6 TGTGCCAGCAGTCTCAATTTCGGGCCGAAAAACATTCAGTACTTC CASSLNFGPKNIQYF
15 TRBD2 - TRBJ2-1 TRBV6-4 TGTGCCAGCAGTGACGGAGCGGGAGGTGGAAATGAGCAGTTCTTC CASSDGAGGGNEQFF
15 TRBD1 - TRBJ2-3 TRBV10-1 TGCGCCAGCAGTGCCGACAGGGGGTGGCGGGATACGCAGTATTTT CASSADRGWRDTQYF